A selection of T cell receptor beta chains follows, all from one sample in a study of blood T cell repertoires in COVID-19. Clones were read by immunoSEQ multiplex PCR, and TCRdb kept only the in-frame ones, dropping some. The table shows about 210,000 clones, with under 95% occurring only once. Specimen: peripheral blood. The receptors shown here come from a man aged 25-40 years with acute or convalescent COVID-19. CDR3s include the opening cysteine and the closing phenylalanine or tryptophan. The D gene is left open where the match is weak. Rows give clone size only sometimes, using once, few, many, or a class for an expanded clone.

j_call | v_call | clone_size | d_call | cdr3_aa | cdr3_nt
TRBJ2-7 | TRBV27 | NA | TRBD2 | CASSATSGEAYEQYF | TGTGCCAGCAGTGCGACTAGCGGGGAGGCGTACGAGCAGTACTTC
TRBJ2-1 | TRBV6-4 | NA | NA | CASSDSNARSGEQFF | TGTGCCAGCAGTGACTCGAACGCACGTTCAGGAGAGCAGTTCTTC
TRBJ2-7 | TRBV6-5 | NA | TRBD1 | CAIVKGTGAYYEQYF | TGTGCCATAGTGAAGGGGACAGGGGCATACTACGAGCAGTACTTC
TRBJ1-2 | TRBV6-5 | NA | NA | CASTPSRGNYGYTF | TGTGCCAGCACCCCCTCTCGGGGGAACTATGGCTACACCTTC
TRBJ2-7 | TRBV28 | NA | TRBD1 | CASSQPTGAQYF | TGTGCCAGCAGCCAACCGACAGGGGCACAGTACTTC
TRBJ1-5 | TRBV28 | NA | NA | CASSLPIGQHPQHF | TGTGCCAGCAGTTTACCCATCGGACAGCACCCCCAGCATTTT
TRBJ1-2 | TRBV30 | once | NA | CAWSPQGGYGYTF | TGTGCCTGGAGCCCACAGGGTGGGTATGGCTACACCTTC
TRBJ2-4 | TRBV28 | NA | TRBD1 | CASSLRGTGGDIQYF | TGTGCCAGCAGTTTACGGGGGACAGGGGGGGACATTCAGTACTTC
TRBJ2-3 | TRBV27 | NA | TRBD2 | CASSTTSDGTQYF | TGTGCCAGCAGTACAACTAGCGACGGTACGCAGTATTTT
TRBJ2-7 | TRBV6-1 | NA | TRBD1 | CASSDHGTGGLEQYF | TGTGCCAGCAGTGACCACGGGACAGGAGGTCTCGAGCAGTACTTC
TRBJ1-2 | TRBV15 | NA | NA | CATTKGAILNYGYTF | TGTGCCACCACCAAAGGAGCTATTCTTAACTATGGCTACACCTTC
TRBJ2-7 | TRBV7-9 | NA | NA | CASSPHWSSYEQYF | TGTGCCAGCAGCCCCCACTGGAGCTCCTACGAGCAGTACTTC
TRBJ2-3 | TRBV23-1 | NA | NA | CASSPDLTQDTQYF | TGCGCCAGCAGCCCCGATTTAACACAGGATACGCAGTATTTT
TRBJ2-7 | TRBV30 | NA | NA | CASAVTYEQYF | TGTGCGAGCGCGGTAACCTACGAGCAGTACTTC
TRBJ2-7 | TRBV6-6 | NA | NA | CASRSRQVQYF | TGTGCCAGCAGATCCCGACAGGTGCAGTACTTC
TRBJ1-1 | TRBV6-5 | NA | TRBD1 | CASSSGGQGRGTEAFF | TGTGCCAGCAGTTCAGGGGGACAGGGAAGGGGCACTGAAGCTTTCTTT
TRBJ1-4 | TRBV5-1 | NA | TRBD1 | CASSLPGQGDEKLFF | TGCGCCAGCAGCTTACCGGGACAGGGAGATGAAAAACTGTTTTTT
TRBJ1-2 | TRBV28 | NA | NA | CASTPSTGRGYTF | TGTGCCAGCACCCCCTCAACAGGGCGTGGCTACACCTTC
TRBJ2-1 | TRBV9 | NA | TRBD1 | CASSPRTGGNNEQFF | TGTGCCAGCAGCCCCCGGACAGGGGGGAACAATGAGCAGTTCTTC
TRBJ2-3 | TRBV13 | NA | NA | CASRRQGIEAQYF | TGTGCCAGCAGGCGGCAGGGGATCGAAGCGCAGTATTTT
TRBJ1-2 | TRBV3-1/TRBV3-2 | NA | NA | CASGGQTRDYGYTF | TGTGCCAGCGGAGGACAGACTCGGGACTATGGCTACACCTTC
TRBJ2-7 | TRBV28 | NA | NA | CASSLSTTSYEQYF | TGTGCCAGCAGTTTATCGACTACATCCTACGAGCAGTACTTC
TRBJ2-7 | TRBV29-1 | once | NA | CSVNIRDPAGEYEQYF | TGCAGCGTCAATATCCGGGACCCAGCAGGGGAATACGAGCAGTACTTC
TRBJ2-1 | TRBV28 | NA | TRBD2 | CASSKTSGGYNEQFF | TGTGCCAGCAGTAAGACTAGCGGGGGGTATAATGAGCAGTTCTTC
TRBJ2-1 | TRBV19 | NA | TRBD2 | CASSISSGSANEQFF | TGTGCCAGTAGTATCTCTAGCGGGAGTGCGAATGAGCAGTTCTTC
TRBJ1-2 | TRBV10-3 | NA | TRBD1 | CAIRSGTELYGYTF | TGTGCCATCAGATCCGGGACAGAACTCTATGGCTACACCTTC
TRBJ1-6 | TRBV18 | NA | TRBD1 | CASSLDRVKSPLHF | TGTGCCAGCTCGCTCGACAGGGTAAAATCACCCCTCCACTTT
TRBJ1-1 | TRBV6-5 | NA | NA | CASRVTGRSAFF | TGTGCCAGCAGGGTAACGGGAAGGTCGGCTTTCTTT
TRBJ2-6 | TRBV28 | NA | NA | CASSLPWGRAGANVLTF | TGTGCCAGCAGTTTACCATGGGGCAGGGCTGGGGCCAACGTCCTGACTTTC
TRBJ1-2 | TRBV6-5 | NA | NA | CASRMGAGYGYTF | TGTGCCAGCAGGATGGGTGCGGGCTATGGCTACACCTTC
TRBJ2-3 | TRBV30 | NA | TRBD2 | CAWSPISGGASTQYF | TGTGCCTGGAGTCCCATCAGCGGGGGGGCTTCTACGCAGTATTTT
TRBJ2-3 | TRBV5-1 | few | NA | CASSFYLRGLTDTQYF | TGCGCCAGCAGCTTCTATCTGCGGGGCCTCACAGATACGCAGTATTTT
TRBJ2-3 | TRBV6-5 | once | NA | CASSGTAGSTDTQYF | TGTGCCAGCAGCGGTACGGCAGGAAGCACAGATACGCAGTATTTT
TRBJ2-7 | TRBV27 | NA | TRBD1 | CASSVDREKYEQYF | TGTGCCAGCAGTGTCGACAGGGAAAAGTACGAGCAGTACTTC
TRBJ1-2 | TRBV2 | NA | NA | CAPQAANYGYTF | TGTGCCCCGCAGGCAGCTAACTATGGCTACACCTTC
TRBJ2-2 | TRBV7-9 | NA | TRBD2 | CASSSNTLAGASNTGELFF | TGTGCCAGCAGCTCAAACACCCTAGCGGGGGCCTCGAACACCGGGGAGCTGTTTTTT
TRBJ1-3 | TRBV28 | NA | NA | CASSLKQGGDTIYF | TGTGCCAGCAGTTTAAAACAGGGTGGCGACACCATATATTTT
TRBJ2-1 | TRBV7-7 | NA | NA | CASSLGLSGMGNEQFF | TGTGCTAGCAGCTTGGGACTCTCGGGGATGGGCAATGAGCAGTTCTTC
TRBJ1-4 | TRBV7-8 | NA | NA | CASSFSHQGNEKLFF | TGTGCCAGCAGCTTTAGCCATCAGGGAAATGAAAAACTGTTTTTT
TRBJ2-5 | TRBV25-1 | NA | TRBD2 | CASKGSGGPGETQYF | TGTGCCAGCAAAGGTAGCGGGGGGCCGGGGGAGACCCAGTACTTC
TRBJ1-4 | TRBV30 | NA | NA | CAWSATGSTNEKLFF | TGTGCCTGGAGTGCTACAGGGAGCACTAATGAAAAACTGTTTTTT